The 9 T cell receptor beta chains listed next were all sequenced from one sample in a study of cytomegalovirus exposure and HLA in healthy donors. Primers included in the PCR were 60 Vbeta and 13 Jbeta primers. Assay used: immunoSEQ multiplex PCR; TCRdb lists only in-frame clones, some missing. This table lists some 120,000 clones. Specimen: PBMCs. The receptors here all came from a man aged 35 to 55 in good health and CMV-seropositive.

The chain joins TRBV19 to TRBJ1-2, with no clear D. Germline CDR1 is LNHDA and CDR2 is SQIVND (reference sequence). The CDR3 spans 15 residues. V lost 7 bases to trimming and J lost 4 bases, with 19 bases between them. The CDR3, as DNA: TGTGCCAGTAAACCCTCTCCCGTTACTACCTATGGCTACACCTTC. Protein: CASKPSPVTTYGYTF.

The chain links TRBV29-1 to TRBJ2-5, with D possibly matching TRBD2 (5 bases). The germline V gene has CDR1 SQVTM and CDR2 ANQGSEA. The CDR3 has 12 amino acids. V was trimmed by 6 bases and J by 4 bases, leaving 12 bases between them. CDR3: CSVGVGAETQYF. In nucleotides, the CDR3 is TGCAGCGTCGGGGTCGGAGCAGAGACCCAGTACTTC.

The chain combines TRBV11-2 with TRBJ1-5; D is unresolved. CDR3 length equals 13 residues. Germline CDR1 reads SGHAT; CDR2 reads FQNNGV. V was pared by 3 bases and J by 7 bases, with 10 bases between. CDR3 sequence (DNA): TGTGCCAGCAGCTTTGGACTTGGGCAGCCCCAGCATTTT. It codes for CASSFGLGQPQHF.

The V and J genes are TRBV27 and TRBJ2-7; 7 bases are a match to TRBD1. Germline CDR1 is MNHEY and CDR2 is SMNVEV (reference sequence). After removal of 6 bases from V and 2 bases from J, the junction contained 7 bases not matched to a gene. The length of the CDR3 is 14 residues. CDR3 protein: CASSPGQVTYEQYF. The CDR3 DNA reads TGTGCCAGCAGCCCCGGACAGGTTACCTACGAGCAGTACTTC.

As to this clone: Other nucleotide sequences from this sample produce the same CDR3. The chain links TRBV11-2 to TRBJ2-7, with 10 nucleotides matching TRBD2. The trim removed 1 base at V and 2 bases at J, leaving 2 bases unmatched. CDR1 and CDR2 from the germline V gene are SGHAT and FQNNGV. The CDR3 sequence is 15 residues long. CDR3 DNA: TGTGCCAGCAGCTTAGGACTAGCGGGCGCCTACGAGCAGTACTTC. Amino acid sequence: CASSLGLAGAYEQYF.

The V gene is TRBV29-1, the J gene TRBJ1-2; TRBD1 is a possible D gene (6 bases). This CDR3 has 12 residues. V was shortened by 7 bases and J by 4 bases, with 13 bases between the two germline ends. The germline V gene has CDR1 SQVTM and CDR2 ANQGSEA. The DNA for the CDR3 is TGCAGCGCCCAGACAGGCGTCTATGGCTACACCTTC. This encodes CSAQTGVYGYTF.

This rearrangement joins TRBV5-5 to TRBJ1-5; perhaps TRBD1 as D (6 bases). The V end was cut by 4 bases, the J end by 4 bases, with 15 bases between. CDR3 length: 15 residues. CDR1 is SGHKS, CDR2 YYEKEE, per germline (reference sequence). DNA of the CDR3: TGTGCCAGCAGCCAGGCCGGGACACAAAATCAGCCCCAGCATTTT. Amino acid sequence: CASSQAGTQNQPQHF. Together with reference TRBV5-5 and TRBJ1-5, the CDR3 gives the full variable domain: DAGVTQSPTHLIKTRGQQVTLRCSPISGHKSVSWYQQVLGQGPQFIFQYYEKEERGRGNFPDRFSARQFPNYSSELNVNALLLGDSALYLCASSQAGTQNQPQHFGDGTRLSIL.

V is TRBV28 and J is TRBJ2-7, with 10 bases aligning to TRBD1. CDR1 is MDHEN, CDR2 SYDVKM, per germline. Trimming cost V 1 base and J 6 bases; bases outside gene matches: 6. CDR3 length: 15 amino acids. This chain's CDR3 is CASSLYRTGGGEQYF. DNA for the CDR3: TGTGCCAGCAGTTTATATCGGACAGGGGGTGGCGAGCAGTACTTC.

The chain employs TRBV13 and TRBJ2-1; 8 nucleotides agree with TRBD2. CDR1 is PRHDT, CDR2 FYEKMQ, per germline (reference sequence). Trimming at V came to 4 bases and at J to 7 bases, leaving 9 bases not matched to a gene. CDR3 length equals 15 residues. This CDR3 reads CASSSGLAGLNEQFF. DNA of the CDR3: TGTGCCAGCAGCTCGGGATTAGCGGGGCTAAATGAGCAGTTCTTC. The full variable domain, rest sourced from reference TRBV13 and TRBJ2-1, is AAGVIQSPRHLIKEKRETATLKCYPIPRHDTVYWYQQGPGQDPQFLISFYEKMQSDKGSIPDRFSAQQFSDYHSELNMSSLELGDSALYFCASSSGLAGLNEQFFGPGTRLTVL.